These 12 T cell receptor beta chains share one sample of origin, sequenced in a study of OX40 agonist ivuxolimab in advanced cancers. Method: immunoSEQ multiplex PCR; TCRdb's copy keeps in-frame clones and lacks some. The sample records approximately 22,000 clones, about 86% being singletons. The sequences come from CD4+ or CD8+ T cells sorted from blood, collected in a trial of the OX40 agonist ivuxolimab. Every receptor here comes from an adult with an advanced solid tumor such as melanoma, head and neck, liver or kidney cancer.

The rearrangement joins TRBV15 to TRBJ2-5; D is perhaps TRBD1 (6 bases). The CDR3 spans 17 residues. Between the trimmed V and J ends, which lost 5 bases and 5 bases, there was a span of 24 bases. The germline V gene has CDR1 LNHNV and CDR2 YYDKDF (reference sequence). This CDR3 reads CATSRFNRVRALETQYF. CDR3 bases: TGTGCCACCAGCCGATTTAACAGGGTGCGGGCTCTGGAGACCCAGTACTTC.

Note on this clone: At one of its ends the junction is not consistent with the germline gene, which may arise from a read error. This chain uses TRBV4-1 with TRBJ2-2, with D possibly being TRBD1 or TRBD2 (5 bases each). Per the germline V gene, CDR1 is MGHRA and CDR2 is YSYEKL. There are 20 residues in the CDR3. CDR3 in amino acids: CASSQDCQGPTLRKHRGAVF. CDR3 sequence (DNA): TGCGCCAGCAGCCAAGATTGTCAGGGCCCCACGTTGAGAAAACACCGGGGAGCTGTTTTT.

This sequence joins TRBV28 and TRBJ1-2; 7 bases are shared with TRBD1. J was trimmed by 4 bases and V by 3 bases; bases with no gene match: 5. CDR3 length: 14 residues. The V gene's germline CDR1 is MDHEN and CDR2 SYDVKM. The CDR3 region has the DNA TGTGCCAGCAGTTTGGGACAGATGAGCTATGGCTACACCTTC. This encodes CASSLGQMSYGYTF.

There are a few counts of this clone. The V and J genes are TRBV27 and TRBJ2-1; D may be TRBD1 (6 bases). Per germline, CDR1 MNHEY and CDR2 SMNVEV (reference sequence). CDR3 length: 13 amino acids. V was cut by 6 bases and J by 7 bases, with 13 bases left in between. The CDR3 sequence is CASRETGKNEQFF. The CDR3 DNA follows: TGTGCCAGCAGGGAAACAGGGAAAAATGAGCAGTTCTTC.

The J gene is TRBJ2-2, the V gene TRBV5-6; the D is unclear. The V gene's germline CDR1 is SGHDT and CDR2 YYEEEE. V dropped 5 bases and J dropped 3 bases, with 17 bases sitting between them. The CDR3 runs to 16 residues. CDR3 in DNA: TGTGCCAGCAGGGAATTGGGCCGGGTCGACACCGGGGAGCTGTTTTTT. Protein product: CASRELGRVDTGELFF. Based on the CDR3 plus reference TRBV5-6 and TRBJ2-2, the full variable domain is DAGVTQSPTHLIKTRGQQVTLRCSPKSGHDTVSWYQQALGQGPQFIFQYYEEEERQRGNFPDRFSGHQFPNYSSELNVNALLLGDSALYLCASRELGRVDTGELFFGEGSRLTVL.

The rearrangement joins TRBV5-1 to TRBJ1-1, with a weak D call TRBD1 (6 bases). CDR1 is SGHRS, CDR2 YFSETQ, per germline. V was clipped by 7 bases and J by 1 base, with 14 bases between them. This CDR3 contains 14 residues. CDR3 region: CASGTGPSNTEAFF. The CDR3 DNA reads TGCGCCAGCGGAACAGGGCCCTCGAACACTGAAGCTTTCTTT.

Only one count was recorded for this clone. The rearrangement links TRBV7-8 to TRBJ2-2, with D uncertain. The germline gives CDR1 SGHVS, CDR2 FQNEAQ. The CDR3 runs to 13 residues. Trimming removed 1 base at V and 6 bases at J, with 6 bases between. The CDR3: CASSLVFSGELFF. The CDR3, as DNA: TGTGCCAGCAGCTTAGTGTTTTCCGGGGAGCTGTTTTTT.

The V and J genes are TRBV6-1 and TRBJ2-7, with 8 bases identical to TRBD2. V was pared by 5 bases and J by 0 bases, with 6 bases of the junction left unmatched. The CDR3 loop spans 15 amino acids. CDR1 and CDR2 from the germline V gene are MNHNS and SASEGT. In nucleotides, the CDR3 is TGTGCCAGCAGTCGGGGGGGGACCCCCTCCTACGAGCAGTACTTC. Translating gives CASSRGGTPSYEQYF.

The genes are TRBV7-3 and TRBJ2-2, with D perhaps matching TRBD2 (6 bases). In germline, CDR1 is SGHTA, CDR2 FQGTGA. V was trimmed by 2 bases and J by 7 bases, leaving 20 bases between them. The CDR3 totals 17 residues. As DNA, the CDR3 is TGTGCCAGCAGCTTATCCCCCGGGACTGTGGGTCTCGGGGAGCTGTTTTTT. This sequence encodes CASSLSPGTVGLGELFF.

This clone was seen more than once but under ten times. The chain has TRBV30 and TRBJ1-1, with a tentative D call TRBD1 (6 bases). Germline CDR1 and CDR2: GTSNPN and SVGIG (reference sequence). The CDR3 totals 15 residues. Between the trimmed V and J ends, which lost 0 bases and 6 bases, there was a span of 17 bases. CDR3 DNA: TGTGCCTGGAGTGTGAAAAGGGGGTTCTCTGCTGAAGCTTTCTTT. Translated, it gives CAWSVKRGFSAEAFF. Combining the CDR3 with reference TRBV30 and TRBJ1-1 gives the whole variable domain SQTIHQWPATLVQPVGSPLSLECTVEGTSNPNLYWYRQAAGRGLQLLFYSVGIGQISSEVPQNLSASRPQDRQFILSSKKLLLSDSGFYLCAWSVKRGFSAEAFFGQGTRLTVV.

The CDR3 coding sequence is TGTGCCAGCAGCGCGGGACAGGGTGTCCAAGAGACCCAGTACTTC. This codes for CASSAGQGVQETQYF. The chain uses TRBV9 and TRBJ2-5, with 9 bases fitting TRBD1. Germline CDR1 is SGDLS and CDR2 is YYNGEE. This CDR3 contains 15 residues. With V trimmed by 3 bases and J by 1 base, 4 bases remained unmatched.

The gene calls are TRBV23-1 and TRBJ1-5; 7 positions agree with TRBD1. TRBV23-1 is annotated as an ORF whose role is uncertain. Unmatched junction bases numbered 10, after V lost 7 bases and J lost 4 bases. The CDR3 loop spans 15 amino acids. CDR3: CASILDRQSNQPQHF. DNA for the CDR3: TGCGCCAGCATCCTGGACAGGCAGTCTAATCAGCCCCAGCATTTT.